This record looks at one T cell receptor beta chain sequence and its context. Its cognate antigen is unknown. V lost 3 bases, J lost 6 bases, and 2 bases stayed unmatched. Looked up from germline, CDR1 is GTSNPN and CDR2 is SVGIG (reference sequence). CDR3 size: 12 residues. The sample belongs to a study of cytomegalovirus exposure and HLA in healthy donors. PCR amplification relied on 60 Vbeta primers (plus 13 Jbeta primers). The table came from immunoSEQ multiplex PCR; TCRdb's copy has only in-frame clones and leaves some out. The sample yields approximately 130,000 clones, 84% seen once. Study-wide findings and caveats: Researchers reported in a later analysis that a missense DCLRE1C variant was tied to TCR beta V- and J-gene trimming.

Sequenced sample: PBMCs. The chain couples TRBV30 to TRBJ1-5, with TRBD1 matching over 7 bases. This TCR was recovered from a man aged 50-60 years in good health and CMV-seronegative. CDR3 region: CAWSQGGQPQHF. In DNA, the CDR3 is TGTGCCTGGAGCCAGGGGGGTCAGCCCCAGCATTTT.